This T cell receptor beta chain was obtained from a study of a mutant IDH1 vaccine in newly diagnosed glioma. Background on the study: Earlier therapy was either radiotherapy, temozolomide, or both, and most got both.

Germline loops: CDR1 ENHRY, CDR2 SYGVKD. V was shortened by 0 bases and J by 6 bases, with 5 bases between the two germline ends. The CDR3 runs 12 residues. Described time point: week 35, safety follow-up. Vaccinated patients received 300 ug of mutant IDH1 20-mer peptide per dose, with topical imiquimod. This table comes from immunoSEQ multiplex PCR, and its TCRdb copy is limited to in-frame clones, with some not included. Among roughly 54,000 clones listed, 80% to 85% were seen once. Whole-study results and caveats: Pseudoprogression seemingly bore no relation to changes in top peripheral T cell clonotypes.

Concerning this clone itself: The antigen is unknown.

This sample comprised PBMCs, obtained from a glioma patient whose treatment included an IDH1 peptide vaccine. This chain joins TRBV10-3 and TRBJ1-2; no firm D call. The clonotype originates from a woman aged 18 to 35 with glioma. CDR3 in amino acids: CAISESKNGYTF. The DNA of the CDR3 is TGTGCCATCAGTGAGTCGAAGAATGGCTACACCTTC.